Described below is a single T cell receptor beta chain sequence and its context. Its matching antigen is unknown. Sequencing used immunoSEQ multiplex PCR; TCRdb keeps in-frame clones, though not all of them. The data contain 150,000 to 200,000 clones, about 90% of them singletons. The sample comes from a study of T cell responses to AZD1222 COVID-19 vaccine. Notes on the study in general: With dominance at 160-218 and 743-854, vaccine-associated CD4 TCRs spanned spike. The study found Spike-specific TCR breadth and depth rose after two AZD1222 doses. Repertoires in all cases were sampled only once the peak T cell response had passed. White British donors predominated, females outnumbered males, and clonal diversity was possibly underestimated.

Between the trimmed V and J ends, which lost 4 bases and 4 bases, there was a span of 7 bases. Germline V gene sequence: CDR1 DFQATT, CDR2 SNEGSKA (reference sequence). This CDR3 is 11 amino acids long. This sample comprised peripheral blood, obtained 28 days after the second AZD1222 dose. This receptor was identified in an adult who received the AZD1222 COVID-19 vaccine. V gene TRBV20-1 combines with J gene TRBJ1-2; D uncertain. CDR3 region: CSANFGYGYTF. The CDR3 DNA is TGCAGTGCTAACTTCGGCTATGGCTACACCTTC.